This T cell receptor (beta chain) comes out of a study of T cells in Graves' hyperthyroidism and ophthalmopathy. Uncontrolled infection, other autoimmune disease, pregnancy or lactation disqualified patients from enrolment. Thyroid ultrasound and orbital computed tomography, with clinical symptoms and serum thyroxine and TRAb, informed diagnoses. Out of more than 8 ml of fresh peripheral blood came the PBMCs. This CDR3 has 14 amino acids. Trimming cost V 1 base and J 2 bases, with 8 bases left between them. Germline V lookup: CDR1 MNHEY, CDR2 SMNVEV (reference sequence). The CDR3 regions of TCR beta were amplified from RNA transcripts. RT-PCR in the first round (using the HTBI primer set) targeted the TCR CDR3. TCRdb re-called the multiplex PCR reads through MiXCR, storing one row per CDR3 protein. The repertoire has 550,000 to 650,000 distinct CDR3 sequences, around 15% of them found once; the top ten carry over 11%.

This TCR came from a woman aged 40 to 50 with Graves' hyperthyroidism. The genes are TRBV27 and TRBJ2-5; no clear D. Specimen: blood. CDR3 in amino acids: CASSLLGLQETQYF. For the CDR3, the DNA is TGTGCCAGCAGTTTATTAGGTCTGCAAGAGACCCAGTACTTC.